This TCR beta chain appears in the sequencing data of a study of OX40 agonist ivuxolimab in advanced cancers. This clone was observed once. Measured with immunoSEQ multiplex PCR; TCRdb has only the in-frame clones, and not every one. Found here are tens of thousands of clones, approximately 90% of them singletons; the top ten hold roughly 0.51%. This sequence was found in an adult with an advanced solid tumor such as melanoma, head and neck, liver or kidney cancer. The sample was CD4+ or CD8+ T cells sorted from blood, taken in a trial of the OX40 agonist ivuxolimab.

This CDR3 reads CASSKREGLSEQYF. As DNA, the CDR3 is TGTGCCAGCAGCAAGCGGGAGGGCCTTTCCGAGCAGTACTTC. The chain links TRBV7-2 to TRBJ2-5; TRBD2 matches at 10 bases. The J call may be in error: the DNA end matches TRBJ2-7 better. Germline V CDR1 and CDR2: SGHTA, FQGNSA. CDR3 length: 14 residues.